Below, 30 T cell receptor beta chains from the same sample are listed, as sequenced in a study of CD4 T cells in relation to SARS-CoV-2 and coronaviruses. Their antigens remain unidentified. The unexposed donors gave CD4+ T cells in about 2011-2018, prior to COVID-19. Isolation of CD4+ T cells took place after less than 11 days in culture. TCRdb's table, derived via immunoSEQ multiplex PCR, lists solely in-frame clones and lacks some. The repertoire holds roughly 25,000 clones, 60% to 85% seen once, with 20% to 25% in the top ten. The material sequenced was CD4+ T cells from PBMCs, cultured in vitro. Receptor source: a human donor in good health.

This clone was recorded a few times. This chain joins TRBV7-2 and TRBJ2-1, with 11 nucleotides matching TRBD2. J lost 5 bases, V lost 4 bases, and 1 base had no gene match. Germline assignment: CDR1 SGHTA and CDR2 FQGNSA. This CDR3 has 14 residues. In nucleotides, the CDR3 is TGTGCCAGCAGCTCGGGACTAGCGGACAATGAGCAGTTCTTC. Its protein is CASSSGLADNEQFF.

V gene TRBV29-1 combines with J gene TRBJ2-1; D gene unclear. The V and J ends lost 3 bases and 3 bases respectively, with 9 bases between them. CDR3 length equals 13 residues. CDR1 and CDR2 (germline): SQVTM, ANQGSEA. The CDR3 is CSVEQSRYNEQFF. The CDR3 DNA is TGCAGCGTTGAGCAGAGTCGCTACAATGAGCAGTTCTTC.

This clone appeared a few times. This chain uses TRBV2 with TRBJ2-5, with 7 bases identical to TRBD2. Germline trimming cut 8 bases from V and 2 bases from J; bases unmatched to any gene: 2. The CDR3 covers 12 residues. Germline CDR1 SNHLY, CDR2 FYNNEI. The CDR3 DNA reads TGTGCCAGCGACGGGGGGCAAGAGACCCAGTACTTC. It is translated as CASDGGQETQYF.

The rearrangement joins TRBV4-1 to TRBJ2-5; TRBD1 agrees at 8 bases. The V gene end was trimmed by 0 bases and the J gene end by 5 bases; junction bases not matched to a gene: 8. CDR1 is MGHRA and CDR2 is YSYEKL in the germline V gene. The CDR3 runs 16 residues. CDR3 sequence reads: CASSQDSRGRGETQYF. Here the CDR3 DNA reads TGCGCCAGCAGCCAAGACTCCAGGGGGCGCGGTGAGACCCAGTACTTC.

The chain links TRBV11-2 to TRBJ1-6, with 11 bases that match TRBD1. Trimming at V came to 6 bases and at J to 13 bases, leaving 5 bases not matched to a gene. CDR3 length equals 13 residues. Germline-derived CDR1 and CDR2 are SGHAT and FQNNGV. DNA for the CDR3: TGTGCCAGCAGGGGGACAGGGGGACGTCCCCTCCACTTT. Its translation: CASRGTGGRPLHF.

This chain joins TRBV13 and TRBJ2-5; D not certain. Trimming took off 2 bases at V and 7 bases at J, with 11 bases between the two ends. CDR1 is PRHDT, CDR2 FYEKMQ, per germline (reference sequence). CDR3 size: 13 residues. The CDR3 nucleotides read TGTGCCAGCAGCTTAAACAGAAGAGGGACCCAGTACTTC. Residues: CASSLNRRGTQYF. Combining the CDR3 with reference TRBV13 and TRBJ2-5 gives the whole variable domain AAGVIQSPRHLIKEKRETATLKCYPIPRHDTVYWYQQGPGQDPQFLISFYEKMQSDKGSIPDRFSAQQFSDYHSELNMSSLELGDSALYFCASSLNRRGTQYFGPGTRLLVL.

The rearrangement uses TRBV5-1 and TRBJ1-1; D gene ambiguous. Germline assignment: CDR1 SGHRS and CDR2 YFSETQ. V was trimmed by 3 bases and J by 5 bases, leaving 5 bases between them. This CDR3 has 11 amino acids. CDR3 region: CASSSRTEAFF. The CDR3 coding sequence is TGCGCCAGCAGCTCTAGGACTGAAGCTTTCTTT.

The genes are TRBV7-2 and TRBJ2-3, with a weak D call TRBD2 (5 bases). CDR3 size: 16 residues. CDR1 and CDR2 (germline): SGHTA, FQGNSA. Between the trimmed V and J ends, which lost 5 bases and 0 bases, there was a span of 15 bases. The CDR3: CASSPEGDISTDTQYF. The CDR3 nucleotides read TGTGCCAGCAGCCCCGAGGGAGACATCAGCACAGATACGCAGTATTTT.

The chain recombines TRBV5-1 with TRBJ2-3; D not resolved. Germline assignment: CDR1 SGHRS and CDR2 YFSETQ. Deletions cut 2 bases from V and 0 bases from J, with 10 bases between. This CDR3 is 15 amino acids long. The CDR3 sequence: CASSFERISTDTQYF. The CDR3 DNA is TGCGCCAGCAGCTTCGAACGGATTAGCACAGATACGCAGTATTTT.

The chain has TRBV19 and TRBJ2-7; the D is unclear. Germline assignment: CDR1 LNHDA and CDR2 SQIVND (reference sequence). Trimming took 1 base from V and 1 from J, leaving 5 bases between them. This CDR3 region has 13 residues. The CDR3 loop reads CASSIGPSYEQYF. The CDR3 DNA reads as TGTGCCAGTAGTATAGGTCCTTCCTACGAGCAGTACTTC. The full variable domain, its missing parts supplied by reference TRBV19 and TRBJ2-7, is DGGITQSPKYLFRKEGQNVTLSCEQNLNHDAMYWYRQDPGQGLRLIYYSQIVNDFQKGDIAEGYSVSREKKESFPLTVTSAQKNPTAFYLCASSIGPSYEQYFGPGTRLTVT.

The chain has TRBV7-3 and TRBJ2-3; D tentatively reads TRBD1 or TRBD2 (5 bases each). The CDR3 covers 15 residues. CDR1 SGHTA and CDR2 FQGTGA come from the germline V gene. The V and J ends lost 1 base and 6 bases respectively, with 14 bases between them. The CDR3 protein is CASSLSRGRPDTQYF. The CDR3 coding sequence is TGTGCCAGCAGCTTAAGTAGGGGACGACCGGATACGCAGTATTTT.

The CDR3 DNA follows: TGTGCCAGCAGGGGACAGGGGGGCAATCAGCCCCAGCATTTT. Protein product: CASRGQGGNQPQHF. V usage is TRBV6-6 and J usage is TRBJ1-5; 11 nucleotides align to TRBD1. This CDR3 comprises 14 residues. V was clipped by 6 bases and J by 2 bases; unmatched bases: 0. The V gene's germline CDR1 is MNHNY and CDR2 SVGAGI (reference sequence).

The gene calls are TRBV19 and TRBJ1-5; no clear D gene. Germline CDR1 is LNHDA and CDR2 is SQIVND (reference sequence). The CDR3 sequence is 15 residues long. Trimming shortened V by 1 base and J by 2 bases, and 9 bases separated the two germline ends. CDR3 loop: CASSIGRRGNQPQHF. Here the CDR3 DNA reads TGTGCCAGTAGTATAGGCCGGCGGGGCAATCAGCCCCAGCATTTT.

Comment on this clone: The junction does not match germline at one end; this may be a read error. The chain's CDR3 is CASSLVGALQETQYF. CDR3 bases: TGTGCTAGCAGCTTAGTCGGGGCGCTCCAAGAGACCCAGTACTTC. The V call is TRBV7-7, the J call TRBJ2-5, with D perhaps assigned TRBD1 or TRBD2 (5 bases each). Germline values: CDR1 SSHAT, CDR2 FNYEAQ (reference sequence). This CDR3 region has 15 residues.

This clone showed up just a few times. The chain is built from TRBV18 and TRBJ1-1; D not resolved. V gave up 6 bases and J gave up 5 bases, with 19 bases separating them. The CDR3 length is 15 residues. In germline, CDR1 is KGHSH, CDR2 LQKENI. The CDR3 region is CASSLSLGSATEAFF. CDR3 sequence (DNA): TGTGCCAGCTCTCTAAGCTTAGGGTCTGCGACTGAAGCTTTCTTT.

The chain employs TRBV5-6 and TRBJ2-4; 8 positions agree with TRBD2. The CDR3 is 17 amino acids. Germline values: CDR1 SGHDT, CDR2 YYEEEE. V was pared by 4 bases and J by 2 bases, with 11 bases of the junction left unmatched. The CDR3 loop is CASSLVKGGRTKNIQYF. For the CDR3, the DNA is TGTGCCAGCAGCCTCGTTAAGGGCGGGAGGACCAAAAACATTCAGTACTTC.

The V gene is TRBV21-1, the J gene TRBJ2-7; TRBD2 is the table's D call, not checked against the DNA. TRBV21-1 is marked as a pseudogene. The CDR3 has 16 residues. The CDR3 reads CASSKRRLAGGYEQYF. In nucleotides, the CDR3 is TGTGCCAGCAGCAAAAGGAGACTAGCGGGAGGCTACGAGCAGTACTTC.

V and J are TRBV6-5 and TRBJ2-5; the D is unclear. The V and J ends lost 5 bases and 5 bases respectively, with 18 bases between them. Germline values: CDR1 MNHEY, CDR2 SVGAGI. The CDR3 totals 15 residues. The CDR3 DNA reads TGTGCCAGCAGTACTGGACGGGCCCGCTTTGAGACCCAGTACTTC. Its translation is CASSTGRARFETQYF.

The rearrangement uses TRBV11-2 and TRBJ2-3; D is possibly TRBD1 (5 bases). CDR1 is SGHAT, CDR2 FQNNGV, per germline. The V end lost 5 bases, the J end lost 2 bases, and 14 bases lay between the germline ends. The CDR3 covers 15 residues. The CDR3 DNA reads as TGTGCCAGCAGCCAAGGGGCAGGCCTCACAGATACGCAGTATTTT. Translated: CASSQGAGLTDTQYF.

This clone has only one observation. This same CDR3 is encoded by further DNA sequences in the sample. J is TRBJ1-5 and V is TRBV5-1; D unclear. From germline, CDR1 is SGHRS and CDR2 YFSETQ. V lost 0 bases and J lost 5, with 9 bases in between. CDR3 length equals 14 residues. The CDR3 DNA follows: TGCGCCAGCAGCTTGGGGGGTGGGGATCAGCCCCAGCATTTT. Its translation is CASSLGGGDQPQHF. Full variable domain (outside the CDR3, taken from reference TRBV5-1 and TRBJ1-5): KAGVTQTPRYLIKTRGQQVTLSCSPISGHRSVSWYQQTPGQGLQFLFEYFSETQRNKGNFPGRFSGRQFSNSRSEMNVSTLELGDSALYLCASSLGGGDQPQHFGDGTRLSIL.

In its sample, this clone was seen a few times. The chain recombines TRBV19 with TRBJ2-7, with D perhaps TRBD1 (6 bases). The CDR3 consists of 15 residues. The germline V and J ends were trimmed by 6 bases and 0 bases, with 15 bases remaining between them. Germline-derived CDR1 and CDR2 are LNHDA and SQIVND (reference sequence). Here the CDR3 DNA reads TGTGCCAGTAGCCGCCTCCGGGACAACTCCTACGAGCAGTACTTC. Translated: CASSRLRDNSYEQYF.

This clone was counted between two and nine times. The V and J genes are TRBV10-3 and TRBJ1-2; no firm D call. The length of the CDR3 is 17 residues. The ends were cut back, 3 bases at V and 5 bases at J, with 22 bases in the middle. CDR1 and CDR2 from the germline V gene are ENHRY and SYGVKD. CDR3 sequence reads: CAISDWAGTQIQYGYTF. The CDR3 coding sequence is TGTGCCATCAGTGACTGGGCGGGAACTCAAATCCAGTATGGCTACACCTTC.

The gene calls are TRBV7-2 and TRBJ2-2; D possibly corresponds to TRBD2 (5 bases). Trimming took off 5 bases at V and 4 bases at J, with 17 bases between the two ends. The CDR3 is made up of 16 amino acids. CDR1 SGHTA and CDR2 FQGNSA come from the germline V gene. This CDR3 is CASSGRTATGTGELFF. CDR3 DNA: TGTGCCAGCAGCGGACGGACTGCTACGGGCACCGGGGAGCTGTTTTTT.

The chain carries TRBV6-4 and TRBJ1-6; 10 bases agree with TRBD1. Germline lookup yields CDR1 MRHNA and CDR2 SNTAGT. The trim removed 3 bases at V and 10 bases at J, leaving 9 bases unmatched. This CDR3 contains 16 residues. The CDR3 sequence: CASSDRQGAGRSPLHF. DNA for the CDR3: TGTGCCAGCAGTGATCGACAGGGGGCCGGTAGGTCACCCCTCCACTTT.

The V and J genes are TRBV4-1 and TRBJ2-1; possibly TRBD2 for D (5 bases). Trimming took 9 bases from V and 8 from J, leaving 20 bases between them. This CDR3 is 14 amino acids long. Germline CDR1 MGHRA, CDR2 YSYEKL. The CDR3 region has the DNA TGCGCCAGTCGGATAGCGCCTCTTAGGGATGAGCAGTTCTTC. It codes for CASRIAPLRDEQFF.

This CDR3 is CASSFATGYTF. CDR3 bases: TGTGCCAGCAGTTTTGCCACTGGCTACACCTTC. This rearrangement joins TRBV12-3 or TRBV12-4 to TRBJ1-2; no clear D gene. The CDR3 sequence is 11 residues long. The V and J ends lost 3 bases and 7 bases respectively, with 6 bases between them.

This clone was observed a single time. The gene calls are TRBV2 and TRBJ2-7; 13 nucleotides align to TRBD2. CDR3 length: 15 amino acids. The germline gives CDR1 SNHLY, CDR2 FYNNEI. Germline trimming cut 7 bases from V and 9 bases from J; bases unmatched to any gene: 12. Written as DNA, the CDR3 is TGTGCCAGCATGCGGCTCACTAGCGGGGGGGCCGGGCAGTACTTC. Translation gives CASMRLTSGGAGQYF.

V usage is TRBV9 and J usage is TRBJ2-2, with D perhaps TRBD1 (6 bases). Trimming took off 3 bases at V and 0 bases at J, with 9 bases between the two ends. Germline V gene sequence: CDR1 SGDLS, CDR2 YYNGEE. CDR3 length: 15 amino acids. The CDR3: CASSAGTTNTGELFF. The CDR3 DNA sequence: TGTGCCAGCAGCGCTGGGACAACGAACACCGGGGAGCTGTTTTTT.

This rearrangement joins TRBV7-3 to TRBJ2-3, with D possibly matching TRBD1 (5 bases). V gave up 0 bases and J gave up 1 base, with 5 bases separating them. CDR3 size: 14 residues. Germline V gives CDR1 SGHTA, CDR2 FQGTGA. DNA for the CDR3: TGTGCCAGCAGCTTAACAGGGGGCACAGATACGCAGTATTTT. Its translation is CASSLTGGTDTQYF.

This clone was counted once. V and J are TRBV10-2 and TRBJ1-5; D not certain. This CDR3 contains 12 residues. In germline, CDR1 is WSHSY, CDR2 SAAADI. The V and J ends lost 6 bases and 3 bases respectively, with 6 bases between them. As DNA, the CDR3 is TGCGCCAGCAGCGACTTCAATCAGCCCCAGCATTTT. As protein: CASSDFNQPQHF.